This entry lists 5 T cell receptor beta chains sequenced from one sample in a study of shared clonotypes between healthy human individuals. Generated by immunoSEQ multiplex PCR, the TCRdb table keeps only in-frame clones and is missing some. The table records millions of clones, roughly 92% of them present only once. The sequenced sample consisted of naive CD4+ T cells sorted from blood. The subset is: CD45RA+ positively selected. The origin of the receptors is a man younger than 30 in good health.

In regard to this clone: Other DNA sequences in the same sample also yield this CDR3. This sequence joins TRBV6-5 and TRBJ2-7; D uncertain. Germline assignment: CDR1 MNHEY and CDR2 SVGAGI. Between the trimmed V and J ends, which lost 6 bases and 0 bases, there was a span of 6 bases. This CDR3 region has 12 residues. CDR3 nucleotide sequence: TGTGCCAGCAGGCGGAGCTCCTACGAGCAGTACTTC. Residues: CASRRSSYEQYF.

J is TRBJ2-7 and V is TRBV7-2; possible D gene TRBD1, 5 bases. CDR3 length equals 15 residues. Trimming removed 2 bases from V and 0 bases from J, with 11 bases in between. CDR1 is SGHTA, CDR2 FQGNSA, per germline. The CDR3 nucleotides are TGTGCCAGCAGCTTAACAGGTACTACCTCCTACGAGCAGTACTTC. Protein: CASSLTGTTSYEQYF.

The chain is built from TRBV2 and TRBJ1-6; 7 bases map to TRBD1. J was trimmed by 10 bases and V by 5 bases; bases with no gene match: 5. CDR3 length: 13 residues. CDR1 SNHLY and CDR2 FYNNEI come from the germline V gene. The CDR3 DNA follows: TGTGCCAGCAGTCAACAGGGGTACTCACCCCTCCACTTT. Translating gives CASSQQGYSPLHF. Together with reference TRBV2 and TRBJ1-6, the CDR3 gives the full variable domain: EPEVTQTPSHQVTQMGQEVILRCVPISNHLYFYWYRQILGQKVEFLVSFYNNEISEKSEIFDDQFSVERPDGSNFTLKIRSTKLEDSAMYFCASSQQGYSPLHFGNGTRLTVT.

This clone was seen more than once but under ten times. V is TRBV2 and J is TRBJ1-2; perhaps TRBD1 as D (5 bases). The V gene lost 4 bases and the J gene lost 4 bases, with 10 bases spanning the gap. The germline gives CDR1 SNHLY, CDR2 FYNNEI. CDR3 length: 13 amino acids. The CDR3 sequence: CASSVGGVYGYTF. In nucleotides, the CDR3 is TGTGCCAGCAGTGTGGGGGGAGTCTATGGCTACACCTTC. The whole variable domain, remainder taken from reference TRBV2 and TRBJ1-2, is EPEVTQTPSHQVTQMGQEVILRCVPISNHLYFYWYRQILGQKVEFLVSFYNNEISEKSEIFDDQFSVERPDGSNFTLKIRSTKLEDSAMYFCASSVGGVYGYTFGSGTRLTVV.

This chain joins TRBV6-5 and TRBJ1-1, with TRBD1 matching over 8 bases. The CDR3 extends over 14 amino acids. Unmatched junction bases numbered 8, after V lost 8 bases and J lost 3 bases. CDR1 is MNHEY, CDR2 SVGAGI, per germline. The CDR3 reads CASARGPGDTEAFF. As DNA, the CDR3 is TGTGCCAGCGCCAGGGGGCCAGGCGACACTGAAGCTTTCTTT.